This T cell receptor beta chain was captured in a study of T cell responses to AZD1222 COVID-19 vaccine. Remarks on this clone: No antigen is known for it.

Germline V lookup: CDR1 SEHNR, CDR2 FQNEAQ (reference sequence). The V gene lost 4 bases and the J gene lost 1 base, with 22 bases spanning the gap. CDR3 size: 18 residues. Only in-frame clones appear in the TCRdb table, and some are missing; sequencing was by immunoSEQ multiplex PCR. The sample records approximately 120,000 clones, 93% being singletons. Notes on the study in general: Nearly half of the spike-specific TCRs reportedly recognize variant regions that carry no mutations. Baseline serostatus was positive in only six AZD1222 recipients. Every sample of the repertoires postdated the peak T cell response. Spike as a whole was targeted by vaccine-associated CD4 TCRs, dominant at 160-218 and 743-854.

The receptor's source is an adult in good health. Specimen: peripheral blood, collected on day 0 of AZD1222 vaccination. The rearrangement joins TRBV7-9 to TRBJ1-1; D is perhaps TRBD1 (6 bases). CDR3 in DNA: TGTGCCAGCAGCTACCCGGGCCAACAGGGTGCCCCGAACACTGAAGCTTTCTTT. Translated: CASSYPGQQGAPNTEAFF.